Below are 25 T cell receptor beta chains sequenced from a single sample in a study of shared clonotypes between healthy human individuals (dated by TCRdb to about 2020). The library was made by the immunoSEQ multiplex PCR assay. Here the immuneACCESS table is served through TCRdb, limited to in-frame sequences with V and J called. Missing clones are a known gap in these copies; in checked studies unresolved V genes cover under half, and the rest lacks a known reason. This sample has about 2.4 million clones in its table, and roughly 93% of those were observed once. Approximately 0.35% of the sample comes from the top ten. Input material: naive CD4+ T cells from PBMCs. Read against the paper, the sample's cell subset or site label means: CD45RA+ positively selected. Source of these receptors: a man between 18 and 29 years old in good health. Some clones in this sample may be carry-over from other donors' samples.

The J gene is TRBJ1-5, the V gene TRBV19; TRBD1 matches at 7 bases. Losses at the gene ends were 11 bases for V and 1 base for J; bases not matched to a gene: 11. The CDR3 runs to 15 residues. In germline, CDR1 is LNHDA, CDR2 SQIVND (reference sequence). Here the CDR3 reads CAGGTPGQSNQPQHF. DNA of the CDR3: TGTGCCGGGGGGACACCGGGACAGAGCAATCAGCCCCAGCATTTT.

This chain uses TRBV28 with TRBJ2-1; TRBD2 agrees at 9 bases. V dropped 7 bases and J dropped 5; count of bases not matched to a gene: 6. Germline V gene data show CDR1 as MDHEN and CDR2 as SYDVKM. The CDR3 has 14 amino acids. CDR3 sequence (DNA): TGTGCCAGCATCAAGCGGGAGGTCAACAATGAGCAGTTCTTC. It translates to CASIKREVNNEQFF.

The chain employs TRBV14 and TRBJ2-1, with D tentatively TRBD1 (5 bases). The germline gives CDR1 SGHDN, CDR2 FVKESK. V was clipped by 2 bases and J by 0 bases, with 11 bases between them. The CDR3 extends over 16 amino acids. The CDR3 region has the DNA TGTGCCAGCAGCCAAATCCGACAGAGCTCCTACAATGAGCAGTTCTTC. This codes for CASSQIRQSSYNEQFF.

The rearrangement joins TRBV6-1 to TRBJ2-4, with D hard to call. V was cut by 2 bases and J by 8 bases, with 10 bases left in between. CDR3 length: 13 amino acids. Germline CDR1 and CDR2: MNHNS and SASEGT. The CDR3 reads CASSEQLLDIQYF. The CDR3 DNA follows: TGTGCCAGCAGTGAACAGCTATTGGACATTCAGTACTTC.

CDR3 DNA: TGTGCGGTGTCTGGGGGTGGCTACACCTTC. Translating it yields CAVSGGGYTF. The rearrangement links TRBV28 to TRBJ1-2; weak D call: TRBD1 (5 bases). CDR3 size: 10 residues. CDR1 MDHEN and CDR2 SYDVKM come from the germline V gene.

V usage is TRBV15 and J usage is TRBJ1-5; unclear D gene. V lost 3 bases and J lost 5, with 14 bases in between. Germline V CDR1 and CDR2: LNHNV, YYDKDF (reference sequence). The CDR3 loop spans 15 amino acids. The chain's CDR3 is CATSSGLGRYQPQHF. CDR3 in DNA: TGTGCCACCAGCAGTGGCCTGGGCCGATATCAGCCCCAGCATTTT.

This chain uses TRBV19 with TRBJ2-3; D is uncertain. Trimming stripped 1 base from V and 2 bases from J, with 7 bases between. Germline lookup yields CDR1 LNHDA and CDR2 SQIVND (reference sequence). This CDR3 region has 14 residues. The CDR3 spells CASSIAGDTDTQYF. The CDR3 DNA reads TGTGCCAGTAGTATAGCGGGTGACACAGATACGCAGTATTTT.

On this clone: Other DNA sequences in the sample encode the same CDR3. The CDR3 here is CASSLSAGNTIYF. CDR3 DNA: TGTGCCAGCAGCTTATCGGCTGGAAACACCATATATTTT. The rearrangement uses TRBV7-9 and TRBJ1-3; no firm D call. This CDR3 has 13 residues. The V end was cut by 2 bases, the J end by 2 bases, with 4 bases between. The germline gives CDR1 SEHNR, CDR2 FQNEAQ (reference sequence).

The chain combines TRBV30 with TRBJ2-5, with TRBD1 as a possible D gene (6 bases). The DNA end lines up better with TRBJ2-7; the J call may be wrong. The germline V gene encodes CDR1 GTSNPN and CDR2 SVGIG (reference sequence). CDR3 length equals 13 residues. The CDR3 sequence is CAWSVGGAYEQYF. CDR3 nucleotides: TGTGCCTGGAGTGTAGGGGGAGCCTACGAGCAGTACTTC.

The CDR3 bases are TGTGCCAGCAGCTTGGGGGGTAGCTACTGGTCCGGGGAGCTGTTTTTT. This translates into CASSLGGSYWSGELFF. The rearrangement joins TRBV5-4 to TRBJ2-2; unclear D gene. V was pared by 0 bases and J by 6 bases, with 15 bases between. Per germline, CDR1 SGHNT and CDR2 YYREEE (reference sequence). The CDR3 sequence is 16 residues long.

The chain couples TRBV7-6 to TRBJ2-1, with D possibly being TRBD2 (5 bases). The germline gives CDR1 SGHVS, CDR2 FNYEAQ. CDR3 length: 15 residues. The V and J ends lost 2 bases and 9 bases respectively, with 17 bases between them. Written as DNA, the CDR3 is TGTGCCAGCAGCTTACTGGCTTGGCCCGCGGGTGAGCAGTTCTTC. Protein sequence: CASSLLAWPAGEQFF.

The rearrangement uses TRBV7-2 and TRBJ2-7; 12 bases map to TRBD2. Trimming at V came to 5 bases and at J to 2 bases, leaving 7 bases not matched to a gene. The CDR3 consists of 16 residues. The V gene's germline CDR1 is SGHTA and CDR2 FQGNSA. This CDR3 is CASSLGTSGFTYEQYF. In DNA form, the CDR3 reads TGTGCCAGCAGCCTGGGGACTAGCGGGTTCACCTACGAGCAGTACTTC. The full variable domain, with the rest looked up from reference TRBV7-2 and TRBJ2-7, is GAGVSQSPSNKVTEKGKDVELRCDPISGHTALYWYRQSLGQGLEFLIYFQGNSAPDKSGLPSDRFSAERTGGSVSTLTIQRTQQEDSAVYLCASSLGTSGFTYEQYFGPGTRLTVT.

CDR3 in amino acids: CASSYFRQGHEQYF. CDR3 coding DNA: TGTGCCAGCAGTTACTTTAGACAGGGTCACGAGCAGTACTTC. The chain has TRBV6-5 and TRBJ2-7, with 7 nucleotides matching TRBD1. The CDR3 covers 14 residues. Trimming at V came to 1 base and at J to 5 bases, leaving 5 bases not matched to a gene. Germline V CDR1 and CDR2: MNHEY, SVGAGI.

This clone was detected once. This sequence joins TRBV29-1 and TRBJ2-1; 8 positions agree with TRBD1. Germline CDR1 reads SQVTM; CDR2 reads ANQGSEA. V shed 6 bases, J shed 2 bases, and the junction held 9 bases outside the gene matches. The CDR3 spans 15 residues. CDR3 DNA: TGCAGCGTCTTCTTACAGGGGGGAGCCTACAATGAGCAGTTCTTC. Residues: CSVFLQGGAYNEQFF.

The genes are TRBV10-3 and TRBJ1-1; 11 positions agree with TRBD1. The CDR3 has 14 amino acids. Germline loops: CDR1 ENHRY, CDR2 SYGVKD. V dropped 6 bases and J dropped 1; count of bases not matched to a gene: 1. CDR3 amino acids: CAIRGQGANTEAFF. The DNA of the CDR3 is TGTGCCATCAGAGGACAGGGGGCGAACACTGAAGCTTTCTTT.

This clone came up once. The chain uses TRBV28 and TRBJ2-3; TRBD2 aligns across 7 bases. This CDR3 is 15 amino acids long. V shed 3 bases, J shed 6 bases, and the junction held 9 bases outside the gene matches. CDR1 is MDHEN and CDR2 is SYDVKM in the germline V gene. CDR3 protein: CASSFPGGGADTQYF. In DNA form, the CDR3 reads TGTGCCAGCAGTTTTCCGGGAGGAGGAGCGGATACGCAGTATTTT.

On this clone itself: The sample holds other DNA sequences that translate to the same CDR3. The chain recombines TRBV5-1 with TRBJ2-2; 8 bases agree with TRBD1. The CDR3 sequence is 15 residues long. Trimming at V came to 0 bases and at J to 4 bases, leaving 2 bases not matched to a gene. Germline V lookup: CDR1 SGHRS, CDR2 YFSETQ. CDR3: CASSLGTGITGELFF. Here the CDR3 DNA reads TGCGCCAGCAGCTTGGGGACAGGGATCACCGGGGAGCTGTTTTTT.

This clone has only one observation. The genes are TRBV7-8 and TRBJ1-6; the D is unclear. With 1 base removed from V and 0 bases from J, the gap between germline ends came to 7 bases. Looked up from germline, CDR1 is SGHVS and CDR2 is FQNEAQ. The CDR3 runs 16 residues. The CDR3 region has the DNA TGTGCCAGCAGCTTAGAGGTCAGCTCCTATAATTCACCCCTCCACTTT. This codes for CASSLEVSSYNSPLHF.

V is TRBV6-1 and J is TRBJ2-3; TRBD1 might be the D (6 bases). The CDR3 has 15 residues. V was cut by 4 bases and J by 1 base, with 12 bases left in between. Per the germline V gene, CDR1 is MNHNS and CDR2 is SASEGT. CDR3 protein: CASSGTVRGTDTQYF. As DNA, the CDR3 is TGTGCCAGCAGTGGGACAGTTCGGGGCACAGATACGCAGTATTTT.

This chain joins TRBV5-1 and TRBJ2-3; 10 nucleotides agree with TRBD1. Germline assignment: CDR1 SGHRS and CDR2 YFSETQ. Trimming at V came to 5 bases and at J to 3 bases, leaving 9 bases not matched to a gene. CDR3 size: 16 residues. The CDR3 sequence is CASRPPDRGRTDTQYF. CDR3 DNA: TGCGCCAGCAGACCCCCGGACAGGGGGAGGACAGATACGCAGTATTTT.

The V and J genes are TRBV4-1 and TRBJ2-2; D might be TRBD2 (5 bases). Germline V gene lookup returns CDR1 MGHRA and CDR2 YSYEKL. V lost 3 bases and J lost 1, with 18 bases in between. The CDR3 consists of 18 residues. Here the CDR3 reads CASSQDLFTPMNTGELFF. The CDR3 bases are TGCGCCAGCAGCCAGGACTTGTTCACGCCTATGAACACCGGGGAGCTGTTTTTT.

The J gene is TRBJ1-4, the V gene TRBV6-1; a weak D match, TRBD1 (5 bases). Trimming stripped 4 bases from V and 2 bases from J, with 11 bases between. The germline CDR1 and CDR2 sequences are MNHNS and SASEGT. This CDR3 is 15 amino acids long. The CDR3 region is CASSAPGTTNEKLFF. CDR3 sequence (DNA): TGTGCCAGCAGTGCCCCAGGGACGACTAATGAAAAACTGTTTTTT.

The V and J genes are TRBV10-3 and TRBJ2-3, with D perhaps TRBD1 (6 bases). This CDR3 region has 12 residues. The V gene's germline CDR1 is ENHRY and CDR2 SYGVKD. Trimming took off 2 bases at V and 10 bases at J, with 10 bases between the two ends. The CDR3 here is CAISETRQAQYF. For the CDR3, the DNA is TGTGCCATCAGTGAGACGCGACAGGCGCAGTATTTT.

For the CDR3, the DNA is TGCAGCGCCAACGCGGGAGGGGGCATCCACGAGCAGTACTTC. Amino acid sequence: CSANAGGGIHEQYF. The chain combines TRBV29-1 with TRBJ2-5, with 9 positions matching TRBD2. The J call may be faulty, since TRBJ2-7 better matches the DNA end. The CDR3 is made up of 14 amino acids. Germline loops: CDR1 SQVTM, CDR2 ANQGSEA.

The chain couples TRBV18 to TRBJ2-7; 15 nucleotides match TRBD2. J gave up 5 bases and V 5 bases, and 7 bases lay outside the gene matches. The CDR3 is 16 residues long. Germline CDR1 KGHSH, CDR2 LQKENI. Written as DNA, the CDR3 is TGTGCCAGCTCAGCCGGACTAGCGGGAGGGAGAGACGAGCAGTACTTC. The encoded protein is CASSAGLAGGRDEQYF.